This passage covers 13 T cell receptor beta chains from one sample sequenced in a study of Graves' ophthalmopathy and Graves' hyperthyroidism. The sequenced template was RNA, covering the TCR beta CDR3 region. Amplification began with first-round RT-PCR using HTBI primers, then second-round multiplex PCR was performed. TCRdb ran MiXCR on the multiplex PCR reads and lists one entry per CDR3 protein. The sample lists about 420,000 distinct CDR3 sequences, more than 20% occurring once. Sequences were obtained from peripheral blood. The receptors come from a woman aged 18-29 years with stable Graves' hyperthyroidism.

This clonotype was seen repeatedly, ten times or more. This chain joins TRBV7-8 and TRBJ2-5, with 7 bases lining up with TRBD2. Germline V gene sequence: CDR1 SGHVS, CDR2 FQNEAQ. V dropped 1 base and J dropped 5; count of bases not matched to a gene: 13. The CDR3 length is 17 residues. CDR3 DNA: TGTGCCAGCAGCTTAGGCGGGGGTAGCGCCCGGCGGGAGACCCAGTACTTC. This translates into CASSLGGGSARRETQYF.

This clonotype was seen ten or more times. The rearrangement joins TRBV29-1 to TRBJ2-5; D might be TRBD1 or TRBD2, each matching 5 bases. V was clipped by 4 bases and J by 1 base, with 13 bases between them. CDR1 is SQVTM, CDR2 ANQGSEA, per germline. The length of the CDR3 is 14 residues. The CDR3, as DNA: TGCAGCGTTGTTAAAGGGACGACCCAAGAGACCCAGTACTTC. Its translation: CSVVKGTTQETQYF.

Regarding this clonotype: A much larger clone differs from this one at a single base, so this may be a read error. This rearrangement joins TRBV19 to TRBJ2-5, with D perhaps being TRBD1 or TRBD2 (5 bases each). Germline lookup yields CDR1 LNHDA and CDR2 SQIVND (reference sequence). The CDR3 has 13 residues. CDR3 nucleotides: TGTGCCAGTAGTATTACTGGGGGAGAGACCAAGTACTTC. It encodes CASSITGGETKYF.

Concerning this clonotype itself: This clone may be a read error of a much larger clone one base away. The chain has TRBV4-3 and TRBJ1-1, with D hard to call. This CDR3 comprises 14 residues. Per germline, CDR1 LGHNA and CDR2 YSLEER. Written as DNA, the CDR3 is TGCGCCAGCAGCCAAGATCCGAGGAGCCCTGAAGCTGTCTTT. Its protein is CASSQDPRSPEAVF.

This clonotype occurred many times. The V gene is TRBV6-2 or TRBV6-3, the J gene TRBJ1-5; TRBD1 agrees at 7 bases. The trim removed 8 bases at V and 9 bases at J, leaving 10 bases unmatched. The CDR3 totals 13 residues. CDR1 is MNHEY and CDR2 is SVGEGT in the germline V gene. The chain's CDR3 is CASGSDRLRPQHF. Here the CDR3 DNA reads TGTGCCAGCGGTTCGGACAGGCTCAGGCCCCAGCATTTT.

The chain employs TRBV4-1 and TRBJ2-7; D gene unclear. From germline, CDR1 is MGHRA and CDR2 YSYEKL. The CDR3 covers 17 residues. V lost 1 base, J lost 5 bases, and 21 bases lay in between. The chain's CDR3 is CASSQGVRMWGRDEQYF. The CDR3 nucleotides read TGCGCCAGCAGCCAAGGGGTCCGGATGTGGGGAAGGGACGAGCAGTACTTC.

This clonotype turned up a few times. The gene calls are TRBV12-3 or TRBV12-4 and TRBJ1-3; unclear D gene. V lost 5 bases, J lost 0 bases, and 14 bases lay in between. The CDR3 is 16 residues long. CDR3 sequence: CASSPFGDLSGNTIYF. In DNA, the CDR3 is TGTGCCAGCAGTCCCTTTGGGGATCTCTCTGGAAACACCATATATTTT.

This clonotype was recorded at least ten times. CDR3 loop: CAIYFPGGDGYTF. Written as DNA, the CDR3 is TGTGCCATCTACTTTCCGGGGGGTGATGGCTACACCTTC. The gene calls are TRBV10-3 and TRBJ1-2, with a weak D call TRBD1 (5 bases). The germline V gene encodes CDR1 ENHRY and CDR2 SYGVKD. The CDR3 runs to 13 residues. Deletions cut 8 bases from V and 6 bases from J, with 16 bases between.

This clonotype was seen a handful of times. The chain combines TRBV30 with TRBJ2-5; tentatively, D is TRBD1 or TRBD2 (6 bases each). V lost 3 bases, J lost 5 bases, and 13 bases lay in between. This CDR3 is built from 13 residues. Germline CDR1 and CDR2: GTSNPN and SVGIG (reference sequence). CDR3 amino acids: CAWSKGGRETQYF. For the CDR3, the DNA is TGTGCCTGGAGCAAGGGGGGCCGGGAGACCCAGTACTTC.

CDR3 loop: CASSEVDRDTEAFF. CDR3 in DNA: TGTGCCAGCAGTGAGGTGGACAGGGACACTGAAGCTTTCTTT. The genes are TRBV6-1 and TRBJ1-1; 8 bases match TRBD1. There are 14 residues in the CDR3. After removal of 3 bases from V and 3 bases from J, the junction contained 3 bases not matched to a gene. Germline CDR1 MNHNS, CDR2 SASEGT.

This clonotype was detected many times. J is TRBJ1-6 and V is TRBV20-1; D might be TRBD1 (5 bases). V was shortened by 6 bases and J by 8 bases, with 11 bases between the two germline ends. This CDR3 has 12 residues. Germline CDR1 reads DFQATT; CDR2 reads SNEGSKA (reference sequence). CDR3 DNA: TGCAGTGCCCGGGACTGGGATTCACCCCTCCACTTT. It codes for CSARDWDSPLHF.

This clonotype was counted at least ten times. The chain has TRBV24-1 and TRBJ2-7; D may be TRBD1 (6 bases). The length of the CDR3 is 16 residues. Trimming removed 3 bases from V and 6 bases from J, with 20 bases in between. Germline V gives CDR1 KGHDR, CDR2 SFDVKD. CDR3 nucleotides: TGTGCCACCAGTGATGCCGACAGGAAGGGGTTCCCCGAGCAGTACTTC. The encoded protein is CATSDADRKGFPEQYF.

The sample holds many counts of this clonotype. CDR3 nucleotide sequence: TGTGCCAGCAGCTTAGTTGGTGGACAGGCCTTCTACGAGCAGTACTTC. Its translation: CASSLVGGQAFYEQYF. This chain joins TRBV11-2 and TRBJ2-7; TRBD1 aligns across 7 bases. The V and J ends lost 1 base and 3 bases, in that order; junction bases with no gene match: 9. The CDR3 has 16 amino acids. The germline V gene encodes CDR1 SGHAT and CDR2 FQNNGV.